The T cell receptor (beta chain) under discussion was sequenced for a study of OX40 agonist ivuxolimab in advanced cancers. Sequenced by immunoSEQ multiplex PCR; TCRdb stores in-frame clones only, minus some. The sample holds about 48,000 clones, roughly 86% seen once. The source of this sequence is an adult with an advanced solid tumor such as melanoma, head and neck, liver or kidney cancer. The material was CD4+ or CD8+ T cells sorted from blood, obtained in a trial of the OX40 agonist ivuxolimab.

The CDR3 region has the DNA TGTGCCAGCAGTTACTCGTTGAAGGACCAGCCCCAGCATTTT. This codes for CASSYSLKDQPQHF. The rearrangement uses TRBV6-6 and TRBJ1-5; D remains unclear. Trimming took 0 bases from V and 7 from J, leaving 10 bases between them. The germline V gene encodes CDR1 MNHNY and CDR2 SVGAGI (reference sequence). The CDR3 is 14 amino acids.